This T cell receptor (beta chain) was sequenced in a study of blood T cell repertoires in COVID-19. Study background: From the United States, Italy and Spain came samples of acute and convalescent COVID-19.

This CDR3 region has 16 residues. V was clipped by 1 base and J by 7 bases, with 16 bases between them. Per the germline V gene, CDR1 is MGHRA and CDR2 is YSYEKL. The method was immunoSEQ multiplex PCR; TCRdb's version includes in-frame clones alone and lacks a portion of them. Of around 220,000 clones in the sample, approximately 87% were seen once. The chain combines TRBV4-1 with TRBJ1-4; D perhaps matches TRBD1 (5 bases). This sequence originates from a woman aged 45-65 years with acute or convalescent COVID-19. The sequencing input was peripheral blood. CDR3 coding DNA: TGCGCCAGCAGCCAAGCCCTACAGGATTTGGGTGAAAAACTGTTTTTT. Translated, it gives CASSQALQDLGEKLFF.